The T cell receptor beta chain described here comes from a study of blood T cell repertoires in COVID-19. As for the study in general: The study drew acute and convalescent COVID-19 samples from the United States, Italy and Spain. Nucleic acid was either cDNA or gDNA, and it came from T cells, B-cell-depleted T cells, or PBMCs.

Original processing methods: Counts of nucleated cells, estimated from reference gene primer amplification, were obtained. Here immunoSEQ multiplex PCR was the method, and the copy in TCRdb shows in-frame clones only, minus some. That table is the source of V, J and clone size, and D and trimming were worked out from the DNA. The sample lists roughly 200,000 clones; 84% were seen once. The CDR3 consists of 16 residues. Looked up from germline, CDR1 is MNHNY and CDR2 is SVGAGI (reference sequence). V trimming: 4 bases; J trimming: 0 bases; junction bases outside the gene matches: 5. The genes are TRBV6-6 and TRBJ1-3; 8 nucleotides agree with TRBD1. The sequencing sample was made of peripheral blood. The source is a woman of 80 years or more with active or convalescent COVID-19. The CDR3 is CASSLGQVGSGNTIYF. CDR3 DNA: TGTGCCAGCAGTTTGGGACAGGTTGGCTCTGGAAACACCATATATTTT.